The T cell receptor (beta chain) under discussion was sequenced for a study of blood T cells in healthy people across ages. Study-level points and caveats: Long-lived donors had more naive CD4+ cells and higher diversity than aged donors. CMV infection status of these donors was not known.

Points on this clonotype: No antigen is known for it.

Extractions gave at least 5.5 micrograms of total RNA per sample. Germline V CDR1 and CDR2: SGHTA, FQGTGA. V was pared by 1 base and J by 2 bases, with 9 bases between. This CDR3 spans 14 amino acids. Through a sample-barcoded 5' primer and a J-beta primer mix, a second PCR was run for roughly 7 to 11 cycles. TCRdb reprocessed the 5' RACE reads via MiXCR and lists one record per CDR3 protein. The sample records about 810,000 distinct CDR3 sequences, around 36% being singletons. The source material was blood. The sequence came from a man younger than 35 in good health. This chain connects TRBV7-3 to TRBJ2-7; D possibly corresponds to TRBD1 (6 bases). The CDR3 protein is CASSLRDKPYEQYF. CDR3 DNA: TGTGCCAGCAGCTTAAGGGACAAGCCCTACGAGCAGTACTTC. The entire variable domain, with the rest obtained from reference TRBV7-3 and TRBJ2-7, is as follows: GAGVSQTPSNKVTEKGKYVELRCDPISGHTALYWYRQSLGQGPEFLIYFQGTGAADDSGLPNDRFFAVRPEGSVSTLKIQRTERGDSAVYLCASSLRDKPYEQYFGPGTRLTVT.